One sample yielded the 22 T cell receptor beta chains listed below, sequenced in a study of early T cells in non-severe SARS-CoV-2 infection. TCRdb analysed the 5' RACE reads with MiXCR anew, one entry per CDR3 protein. The sample carries over 85,000 distinct CDR3 sequences, around 13% recorded once. What was sequenced was whole blood. All receptors derive from an adult who was a healthcare worker with PCR-confirmed SARS-CoV-2 infection or an uninfected control (not recorded which).

The chain joins TRBV12-3 or TRBV12-4 to TRBJ2-6; D remains unclear. This CDR3 is built from 17 residues. V lost 3 bases and J 0 bases, leaving 12 bases between the germline ends. The CDR3 DNA follows: TGTGCCAGCAGTTTGTCAGTTGCGTCCTCTGGGGCCAACGTCCTGACTTTC. Protein sequence: CASSLSVASSGANVLTF.

The chain links TRBV20-1 to TRBJ1-5; D is possibly TRBD1 (5 bases). The CDR3 runs to 12 residues. Trimming removed 0 bases from V and 7 bases from J, with 7 bases in between. The V gene's germline CDR1 is DFQATT and CDR2 SNEGSKA (reference sequence). The CDR3 DNA follows: TGCAGTGCTAGAGATAGGGACCAGCCCCAGCATTTT. Translated: CSARDRDQPQHF.

This clonotype has just a few counts. The chain employs TRBV3-1 and TRBJ2-7; TRBD1 aligns across 8 bases. The CDR3 totals 19 residues. The germline V gene encodes CDR1 LGHDT and CDR2 YNNKEL (reference sequence). The V segment lost 8 bases and the J segment 0 bases; nucleotides outside the gene matches: 21. CDR3 protein: CASPHIMTGVPIGSYEQYF. CDR3 DNA: TGTGCCAGCCCCCACATTATGACAGGGGTCCCGATCGGCTCCTACGAGCAGTACTTC.

The chain carries TRBV11-2 and TRBJ2-3; 8 positions match TRBD2. The V gene end was trimmed by 5 bases and the J gene end by 0 bases; junction bases not matched to a gene: 10. The germline V gene encodes CDR1 SGHAT and CDR2 FQNNGV. The CDR3 length is 17 residues. The CDR3 sequence is CASSPGFSGVSTDTQYF. The CDR3 coding sequence is TGTGCCAGCAGCCCTGGGTTTAGCGGGGTTAGCACAGATACGCAGTATTTT.

This clonotype was found many times. The rearrangement links TRBV7-2 to TRBJ2-7; D remains ambiguous. Trimming removed 5 bases from V and 0 bases from J, with 8 bases in between. The length of the CDR3 is 13 residues. Germline V CDR1 and CDR2: SGHTA, FQGNSA. The CDR3 spells CASSVSSSYEQYF. CDR3 in DNA: TGTGCCAGCAGCGTCTCCAGCTCCTACGAGCAGTACTTC.

This chain links TRBV6-2 or TRBV6-3 with TRBJ2-3; D may be TRBD2 (6 bases). Per the germline V gene, CDR1 is MNHEY and CDR2 is SVGEGT. Trimming pared 2 bases from V and 4 bases from J, leaving 10 bases between. CDR3 length: 14 amino acids. CDR3 sequence (DNA): TGTGCCAGCAGTTACCAAGGGGAGGCAGATACGCAGTATTTT. It encodes CASSYQGEADTQYF.

This clonotype was recorded at least ten times. This sequence joins TRBV7-9 and TRBJ2-3, with 7 positions matching TRBD2. The CDR3 totals 18 residues. CDR1 SEHNR and CDR2 FQNEAQ come from the germline V gene (reference sequence). V lost 2 bases and J lost 0; bases outside the gene matches: 11. The DNA for the CDR3 is TGTGCCAGCAGCTTAACAGGTTGGCGGGAGAAAAGCACAGATACGCAGTATTTT. Encoded protein: CASSLTGWREKSTDTQYF.

This clonotype was counted ten times or more. The chain recombines TRBV4-3 with TRBJ2-7; 9 nucleotides agree with TRBD2. Unmatched junction bases numbered 3, after V lost 0 bases and J lost 6 bases. Germline V gene data show CDR1 as LGHNA and CDR2 as YSLEER. The CDR3 length is 14 residues. In DNA form, the CDR3 reads TGCGCCAGCAGCCAAGAGTTACTAGCGGGCGAGCAGTACTTC. Encoded protein: CASSQELLAGEQYF.

This clonotype was detected ten times or more. This sequence joins TRBV3-1 and TRBJ2-2; D is unclear. The CDR3 totals 13 residues. Germline-derived CDR1 and CDR2 are LGHDT and YNNKEL (reference sequence). Trimming cost V 4 bases and J 7 bases, with 10 bases left between them. This chain's CDR3 is CASSRIPNGELFF. The CDR3 nucleotides are TGTGCCAGCAGCCGAATTCCCAACGGGGAGCTGTTTTTT.

This chain links TRBV12-3 or TRBV12-4 with TRBJ2-1; D not certain. CDR3 length equals 14 residues. Trimming took 3 bases from V and 7 from J, leaving 13 bases between them. DNA for the CDR3: TGTGCCAGCAGTTTCAGCGTCCTGAGAAATGAGCAGTTCTTC. It specifies CASSFSVLRNEQFF.

The rearrangement links TRBV14 to TRBJ1-1; 7 nucleotides agree with TRBD1. Trimming took 3 bases from V and 5 from J; bases not matched to a gene: 6. Germline CDR1 SGHDN, CDR2 FVKESK. The CDR3 runs to 14 residues. Written as DNA, the CDR3 is TGTGCCAGCAGCCACTCAGGGGGAGGGACTGAAGCTTTCTTT. Its translation: CASSHSGGGTEAFF.

This clonotype showed up many times. V and J are TRBV9 and TRBJ2-1; possible D gene TRBD1, 6 bases. The CDR3 spans 17 residues. The V end lost 0 bases, the J end lost 0 bases, and 13 bases lay between the germline ends. Germline V gene lookup returns CDR1 SGDLS and CDR2 YYNGEE. CDR3 sequence reads: CASSVAPGAASYNEQFF. Written as DNA, the CDR3 is TGTGCCAGCAGCGTAGCCCCAGGGGCGGCCTCCTACAATGAGCAGTTCTTC.

The CDR3 protein is CASSSTAGRSRGVNTDTQYF. The CDR3 bases are TGTGCCAGCAGTAGTACGGCGGGACGAAGTAGGGGAGTCAACACAGATACGCAGTATTTT. J is TRBJ2-3 and V is TRBV6-2 or TRBV6-3, with a weak D call TRBD2 (6 bases). V dropped 5 bases and J dropped 2 bases, with 29 bases sitting between them. The CDR3 runs to 20 residues. The germline V gene encodes CDR1 MNHEY and CDR2 SVGEGT.

This clonotype was counted at least ten times. The gene calls are TRBV2 and TRBJ1-5; D gene uncertain. V dropped 5 bases and J dropped 1 base, with 6 bases sitting between them. Germline lookup yields CDR1 SNHLY and CDR2 FYNNEI. The CDR3 consists of 13 residues. Here the CDR3 reads CASSHDSNQPQHF. The CDR3 DNA sequence: TGTGCCAGCAGTCACGACAGCAATCAGCCCCAGCATTTT.

This clonotype was seen a handful of times. The genes are TRBV5-1 and TRBJ2-2; TRBD1 matches at 8 bases. CDR1 is SGHRS, CDR2 YFSETQ, per germline. V gave up 5 bases and J gave up 1 base; unmatched junction bases: 4. The CDR3 has 15 residues. The CDR3 protein is CASSVGTGNTGELFF. Written as DNA, the CDR3 is TGCGCCAGCAGTGTGGGGACAGGGAACACCGGGGAGCTGTTTTTT.

This clonotype has ten or more counts. V is TRBV2 and J is TRBJ2-1; the D is unclear. Trimming removed 1 base from V and 0 bases from J, with 7 bases in between. Germline CDR1 is SNHLY and CDR2 is FYNNEI. The CDR3 spans 15 residues. The CDR3 bases are TGTGCCAGCAGTGAAGATTATTTCTCCTACAATGAGCAGTTCTTC. This translates into CASSEDYFSYNEQFF. The full variable domain, rest sourced from reference TRBV2 and TRBJ2-1, is EPEVTQTPSHQVTQMGQEVILRCVPISNHLYFYWYRQILGQKVEFLVSFYNNEISEKSEIFDDQFSVERPDGSNFTLKIRSTKLEDSAMYFCASSEDYFSYNEQFFGPGTRLTVL.

V gene TRBV28 combines with J gene TRBJ2-7; TRBD2 aligns across 9 bases. This CDR3 spans 14 amino acids. Trimming removed 6 bases from V and 6 bases from J; junction bases left unmatched: 9. Looked up from germline, CDR1 is MDHEN and CDR2 is SYDVKM. CDR3 in DNA: TGTGCCAGCAGGTTTAGCGGGAGTTTGGTCGAGCAGTACTTC. Its protein product is CASRFSGSLVEQYF.

The chain couples TRBV14 to TRBJ2-1, with TRBD2 identical over 7 bases. Trimming removed 3 bases from V and 9 bases from J; junction bases left unmatched: 5. The CDR3 is made up of 13 amino acids. CDR1 is SGHDN, CDR2 FVKESK, per germline. CDR3 in amino acids: CASSQAGDLEQFF. The CDR3 DNA sequence: TGTGCCAGCAGCCAGGCGGGAGATCTTGAGCAGTTCTTC.

This clonotype occurred many times. The chain joins TRBV11-2 to TRBJ2-1, with TRBD2 matching over 9 bases. The ends lost 1 base at V and 8 bases at J; junction bases unmatched: 6. The CDR3 has 15 residues. CDR1 SGHAT and CDR2 FQNNGV come from the germline V gene. The CDR3 reads CASSLGSGSVDEQFF. In DNA form, the CDR3 reads TGTGCCAGCAGCTTAGGTAGCGGGAGTGTGGATGAGCAGTTCTTC.

The rearrangement uses TRBV7-2 and TRBJ2-7, with 10 bases lining up with TRBD1. The CDR3 is 16 residues long. From germline, CDR1 is SGHTA and CDR2 FQGNSA. Losses at the gene ends were 4 bases for V and 3 bases for J; bases not matched to a gene: 9. CDR3 nucleotides: TGTGCCAGCAGCTCTCGCCCGGGACAGGGGATCTACGAGCAGTACTTC. Its translation is CASSSRPGQGIYEQYF. The whole variable domain, remainder taken from reference TRBV7-2 and TRBJ2-7, is GAGVSQSPSNKVTEKGKDVELRCDPISGHTALYWYRQSLGQGLEFLIYFQGNSAPDKSGLPSDRFSAERTGGSVSTLTIQRTQQEDSAVYLCASSSRPGQGIYEQYFGPGTRLTVT.

This clonotype was counted a few times. The V and J genes are TRBV11-1 and TRBJ1-3; a possible D gene is TRBD1 (6 bases). CDR3 length equals 13 residues. From germline, CDR1 is SGHAT and CDR2 FQDESV (reference sequence). V lost 8 bases and J 2 bases, leaving 10 bases between the germline ends. The CDR3: CASAGQTGNTIYF. In DNA, the CDR3 is TGTGCCAGCGCCGGACAGACTGGAAACACCATATATTTT. Variable domain in full (rest from reference TRBV11-1 and TRBJ1-3): EAEVAQSPRYKITEKSQAVAFWCDPISGHATLYWYRQILGQGPELLVQFQDESVVDDSQLPKDRFSAERLKGVDSTLKIQPAELGDSAMYLCASAGQTGNTIYFGEGSWLTVV.

This rearrangement joins TRBV5-1 to TRBJ2-1, with D tentatively TRBD2 (6 bases). Germline loops: CDR1 SGHRS, CDR2 YFSETQ. The CDR3 sequence is 15 residues long. V lost 4 bases to trimming and J lost 8 bases, with 19 bases between them. The CDR3 here is CASSASGGLLDEQFF. The CDR3 bases are TGCGCCAGCAGCGCGTCCGGAGGGTTGTTGGATGAGCAGTTCTTC.